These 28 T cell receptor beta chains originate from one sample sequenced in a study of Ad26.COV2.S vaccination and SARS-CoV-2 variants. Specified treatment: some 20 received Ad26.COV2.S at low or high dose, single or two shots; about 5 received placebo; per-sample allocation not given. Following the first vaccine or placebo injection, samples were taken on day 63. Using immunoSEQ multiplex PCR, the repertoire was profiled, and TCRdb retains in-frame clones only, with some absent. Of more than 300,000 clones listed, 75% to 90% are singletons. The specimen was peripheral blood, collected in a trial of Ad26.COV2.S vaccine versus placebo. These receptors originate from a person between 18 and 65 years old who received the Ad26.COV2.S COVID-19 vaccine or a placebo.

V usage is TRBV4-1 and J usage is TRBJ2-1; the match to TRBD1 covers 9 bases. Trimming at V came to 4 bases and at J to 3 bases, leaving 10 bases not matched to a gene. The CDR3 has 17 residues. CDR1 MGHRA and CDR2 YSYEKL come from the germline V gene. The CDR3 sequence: CASSPPVGTGNYNEQFF. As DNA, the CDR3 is TGCGCCAGCAGCCCCCCTGTCGGGACAGGGAACTACAATGAGCAGTTCTTC.

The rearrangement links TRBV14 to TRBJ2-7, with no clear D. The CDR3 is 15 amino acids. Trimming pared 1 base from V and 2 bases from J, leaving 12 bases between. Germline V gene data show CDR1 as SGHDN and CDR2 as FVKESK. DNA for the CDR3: TGTGCCAGCAGCCAAGTCGGTCTGGCCACCTACGAGCAGTACTTC. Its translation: CASSQVGLATYEQYF. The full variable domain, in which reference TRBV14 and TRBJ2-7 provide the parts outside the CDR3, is EAGVTQFPSHSVIEKGQTVTLRCDPISGHDNLYWYRRVMGKEIKFLLHFVKESKQDESGMPNNRFLAERTGGTYSTLKVQPAELEDSGVYFCASSQVGLATYEQYFGPGTRLTVT.

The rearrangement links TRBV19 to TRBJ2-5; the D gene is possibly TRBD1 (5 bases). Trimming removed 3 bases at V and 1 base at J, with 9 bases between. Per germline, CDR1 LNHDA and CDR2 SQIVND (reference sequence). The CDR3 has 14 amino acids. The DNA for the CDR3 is TGTGCCAGTAGTATGATAGACAGCCAAGAGACCCAGTACTTC. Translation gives CASSMIDSQETQYF. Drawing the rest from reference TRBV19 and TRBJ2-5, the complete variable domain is DGGITQSPKYLFRKEGQNVTLSCEQNLNHDAMYWYRQDPGQGLRLIYYSQIVNDFQKGDIAEGYSVSREKKESFPLTVTSAQKNPTAFYLCASSMIDSQETQYFGPGTRLLVL.

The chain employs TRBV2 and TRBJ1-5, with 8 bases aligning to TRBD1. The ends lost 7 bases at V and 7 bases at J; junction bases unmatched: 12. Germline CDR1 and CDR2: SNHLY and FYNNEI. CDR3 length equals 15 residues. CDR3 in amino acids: CASNLGQGKSQPQHF. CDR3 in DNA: TGTGCCAGCAATTTAGGACAGGGTAAATCGCAGCCCCAGCATTTT.

The DNA of the CDR3 is TGCGCCAGCAGCCAAGAAGGACTAGCGGACGGGGAGCTGTTTTTT. Translated: CASSQEGLADGELFF. The gene calls are TRBV4-3 and TRBJ2-2; 10 nucleotides agree with TRBD2. The CDR3 is made up of 15 amino acids. Germline CDR1 reads LGHNA; CDR2 reads YSLEER. J lost 7 bases, V lost 0 bases, and 2 bases had no gene match.

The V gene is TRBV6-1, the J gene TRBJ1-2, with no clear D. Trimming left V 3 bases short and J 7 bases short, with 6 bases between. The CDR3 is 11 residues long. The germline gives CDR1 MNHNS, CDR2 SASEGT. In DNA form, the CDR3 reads TGTGCCAGCAGTGAGGCAAGTGGCTACACCTTC. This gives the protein CASSEASGYTF.

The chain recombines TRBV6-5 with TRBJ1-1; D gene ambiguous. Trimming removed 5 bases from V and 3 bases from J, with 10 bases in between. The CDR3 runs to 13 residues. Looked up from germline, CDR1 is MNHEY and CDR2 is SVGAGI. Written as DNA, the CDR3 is TGTGCCAGCAGTCTGCCCCCCGACACTGAAGCTTTCTTT. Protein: CASSLPPDTEAFF.

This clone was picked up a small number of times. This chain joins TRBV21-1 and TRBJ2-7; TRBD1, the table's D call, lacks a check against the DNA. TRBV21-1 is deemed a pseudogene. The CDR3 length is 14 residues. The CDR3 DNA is TGTGCCAGCAGCAGACAGGGGAGCCCCTACGAGCAGTACTTC. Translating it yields CASSRQGSPYEQYF.

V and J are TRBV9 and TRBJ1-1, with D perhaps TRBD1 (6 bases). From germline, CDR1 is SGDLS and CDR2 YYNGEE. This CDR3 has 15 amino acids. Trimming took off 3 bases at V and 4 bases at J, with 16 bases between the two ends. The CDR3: CASSGTPTGGTEAFF. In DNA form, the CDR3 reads TGTGCCAGCAGCGGAACACCGACAGGCGGCACTGAAGCTTTCTTT. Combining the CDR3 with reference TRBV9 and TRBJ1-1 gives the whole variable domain DSGVTQTPKHLITATGQRVTLRCSPRSGDLSVYWYQQSLDQGLQFLIQYYNGEERAKGNILERFSAQQFPDLHSELNLSSLELGDSALYFCASSGTPTGGTEAFFGQGTRLTVV.

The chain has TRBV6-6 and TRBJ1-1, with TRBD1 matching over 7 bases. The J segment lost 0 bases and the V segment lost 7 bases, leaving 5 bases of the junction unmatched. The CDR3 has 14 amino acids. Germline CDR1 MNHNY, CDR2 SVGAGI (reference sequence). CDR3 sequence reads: CASTRGQLNTEAFF. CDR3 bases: TGTGCCAGCACCAGGGGACAGCTGAACACTGAAGCTTTCTTT.

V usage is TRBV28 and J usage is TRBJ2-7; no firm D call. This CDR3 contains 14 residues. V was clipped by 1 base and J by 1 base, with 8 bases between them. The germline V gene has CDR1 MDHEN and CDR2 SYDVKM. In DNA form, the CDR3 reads TGTGCCAGCAGTTTATCGACCAAATCCTACGAGCAGTACTTC. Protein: CASSLSTKSYEQYF.

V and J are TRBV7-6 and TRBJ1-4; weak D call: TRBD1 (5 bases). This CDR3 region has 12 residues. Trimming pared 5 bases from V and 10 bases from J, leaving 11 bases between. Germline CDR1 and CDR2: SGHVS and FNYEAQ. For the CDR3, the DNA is TGTGCCAGCAGCCCCGGGGGGATAAAACTGTTTTTT. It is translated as CASSPGGIKLFF.

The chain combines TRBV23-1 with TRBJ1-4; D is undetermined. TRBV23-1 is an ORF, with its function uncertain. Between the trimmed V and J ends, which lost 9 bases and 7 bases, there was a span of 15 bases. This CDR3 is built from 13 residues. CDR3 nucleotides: TGCGCCAGTCCCAGGCGTCCCTGTGAAAAACTGTTTTTT. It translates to CASPRRPCEKLFF.

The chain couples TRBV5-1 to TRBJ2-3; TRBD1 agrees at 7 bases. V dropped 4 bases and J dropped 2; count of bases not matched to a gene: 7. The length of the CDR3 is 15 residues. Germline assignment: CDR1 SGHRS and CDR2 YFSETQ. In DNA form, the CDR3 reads TGCGCCAGCAGCGTAAGGGACAGCTCCACAGATACGCAGTATTTT. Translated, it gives CASSVRDSSTDTQYF.

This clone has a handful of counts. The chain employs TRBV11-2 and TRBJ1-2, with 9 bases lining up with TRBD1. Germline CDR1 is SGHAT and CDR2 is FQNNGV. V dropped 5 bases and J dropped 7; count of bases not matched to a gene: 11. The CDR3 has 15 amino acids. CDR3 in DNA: TGTGCCAGCAGCCCGGGGACAGGGCCGAGTGCTGGCTACACCTTC. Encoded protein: CASSPGTGPSAGYTF. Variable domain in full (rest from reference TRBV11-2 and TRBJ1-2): EAGVAQSPRYKIIEKRQSVAFWCNPISGHATLYWYQQILGQGPKLLIQFQNNGVVDDSQLPKDRFSAERLKGVDSTLKIQPAKLEDSAVYLCASSPGTGPSAGYTFGSGTRLTVV.

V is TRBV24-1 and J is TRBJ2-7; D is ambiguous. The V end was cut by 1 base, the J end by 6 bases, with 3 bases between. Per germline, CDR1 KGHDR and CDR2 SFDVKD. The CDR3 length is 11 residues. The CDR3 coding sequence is TGTGCCACCAGTGATTTTGGCGAGCAGTACTTC. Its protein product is CATSDFGEQYF.

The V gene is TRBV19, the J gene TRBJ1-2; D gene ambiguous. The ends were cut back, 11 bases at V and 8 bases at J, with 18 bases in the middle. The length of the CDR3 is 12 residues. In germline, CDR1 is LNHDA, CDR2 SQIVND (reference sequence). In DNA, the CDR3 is TGTGCCGTCGGGTTCATGATAGAGGGCTACACCTTC. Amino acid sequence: CAVGFMIEGYTF.

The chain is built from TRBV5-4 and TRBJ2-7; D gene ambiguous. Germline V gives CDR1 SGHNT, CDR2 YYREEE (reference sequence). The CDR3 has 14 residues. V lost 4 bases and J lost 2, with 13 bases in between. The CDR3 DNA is TGTGCCAGCAGCCCGGTGGGCGGAGCCTACGAGCAGTACTTC. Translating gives CASSPVGGAYEQYF.

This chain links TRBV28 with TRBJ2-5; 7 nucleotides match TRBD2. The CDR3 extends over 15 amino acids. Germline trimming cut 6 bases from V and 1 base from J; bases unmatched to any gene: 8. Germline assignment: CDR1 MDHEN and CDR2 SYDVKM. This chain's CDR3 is CASRGGSEAQETQYF. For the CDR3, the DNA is TGTGCCAGCAGGGGAGGGTCGGAAGCCCAAGAGACCCAGTACTTC.

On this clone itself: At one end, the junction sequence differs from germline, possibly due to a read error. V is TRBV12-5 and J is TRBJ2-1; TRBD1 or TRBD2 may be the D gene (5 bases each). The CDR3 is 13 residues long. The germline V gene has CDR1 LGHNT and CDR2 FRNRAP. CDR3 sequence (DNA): TGTGCTAGTGGTTTGTCTGGGACCTATGAGCAGCTCTTC. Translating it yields CASGLSGTYEQLF.

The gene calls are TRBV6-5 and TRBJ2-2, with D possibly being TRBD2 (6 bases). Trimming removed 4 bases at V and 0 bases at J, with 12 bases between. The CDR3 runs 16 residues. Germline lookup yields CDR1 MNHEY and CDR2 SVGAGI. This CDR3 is CASSWSWEANTGELFF. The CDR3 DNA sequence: TGTGCCAGCAGTTGGTCGTGGGAGGCGAACACCGGGGAGCTGTTTTTT.

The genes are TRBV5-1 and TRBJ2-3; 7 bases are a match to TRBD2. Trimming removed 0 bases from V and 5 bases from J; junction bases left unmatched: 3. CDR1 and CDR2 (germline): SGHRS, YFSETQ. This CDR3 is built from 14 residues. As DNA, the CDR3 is TGCGCCAGCAGCTTGGGACTAGCTGGAGATACGCAGTATTTT. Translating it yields CASSLGLAGDTQYF.

The CDR3 sequence: CASRLLSSDEQFF. For the CDR3, the DNA is TGTGCCAGCAGACTTCTTTCCAGCGATGAGCAGTTCTTC. This chain uses TRBV12-3 or TRBV12-4 with TRBJ2-1; no clear D gene. Trimming pared 6 bases from V and 8 bases from J, leaving 14 bases between. This CDR3 spans 13 amino acids.

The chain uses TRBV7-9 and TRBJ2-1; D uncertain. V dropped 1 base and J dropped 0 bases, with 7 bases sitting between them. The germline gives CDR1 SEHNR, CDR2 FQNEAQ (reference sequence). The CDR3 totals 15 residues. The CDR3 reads CASSLVSPSYNEQFF. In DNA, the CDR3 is TGTGCCAGCAGCTTAGTCTCGCCCTCCTACAATGAGCAGTTCTTC.

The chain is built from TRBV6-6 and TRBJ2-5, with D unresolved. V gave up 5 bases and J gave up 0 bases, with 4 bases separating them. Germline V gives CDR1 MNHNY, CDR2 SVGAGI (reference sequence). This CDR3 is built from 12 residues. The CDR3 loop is CASSTYQETQYF. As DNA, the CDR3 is TGTGCCAGCAGTACGTACCAAGAGACCCAGTACTTC.

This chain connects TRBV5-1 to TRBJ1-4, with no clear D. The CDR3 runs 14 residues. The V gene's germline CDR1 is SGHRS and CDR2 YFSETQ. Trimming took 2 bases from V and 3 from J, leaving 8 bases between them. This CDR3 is CASSLGNPNEKLFF. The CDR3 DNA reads TGCGCCAGCAGCTTAGGGAATCCTAATGAAAAACTGTTTTTT.

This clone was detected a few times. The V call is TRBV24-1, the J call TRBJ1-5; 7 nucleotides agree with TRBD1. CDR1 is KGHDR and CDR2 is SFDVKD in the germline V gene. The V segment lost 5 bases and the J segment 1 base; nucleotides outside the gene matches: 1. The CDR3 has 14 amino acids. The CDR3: CATSGRGSNQPQHF. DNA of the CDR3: TGTGCCACCAGTGGCAGGGGGAGCAATCAGCCCCAGCATTTT.

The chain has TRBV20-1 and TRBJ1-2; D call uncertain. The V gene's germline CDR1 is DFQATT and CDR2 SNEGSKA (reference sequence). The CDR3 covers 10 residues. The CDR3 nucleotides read TGCAGCGCTGTGGGGTATGGCTACACCTTC. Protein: CSAVGYGYTF.